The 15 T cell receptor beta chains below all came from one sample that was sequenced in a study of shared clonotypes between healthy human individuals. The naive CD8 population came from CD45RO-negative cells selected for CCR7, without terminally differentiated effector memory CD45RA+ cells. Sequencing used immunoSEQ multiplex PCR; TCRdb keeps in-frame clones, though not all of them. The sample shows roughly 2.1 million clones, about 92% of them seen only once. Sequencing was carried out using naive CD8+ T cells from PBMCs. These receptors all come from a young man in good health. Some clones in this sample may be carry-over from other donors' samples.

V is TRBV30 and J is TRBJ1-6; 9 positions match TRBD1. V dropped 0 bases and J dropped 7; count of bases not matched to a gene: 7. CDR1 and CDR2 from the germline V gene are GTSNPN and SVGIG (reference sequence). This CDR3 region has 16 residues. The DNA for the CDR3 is TGTGCCTGGAGTGTAGGGGGGACAGGGTTGAATTCACCCCTCCACTTT. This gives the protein CAWSVGGTGLNSPLHF. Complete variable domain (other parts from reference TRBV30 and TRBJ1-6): SQTIHQWPATLVQPVGSPLSLECTVEGTSNPNLYWYRQAAGRGLQLLFYSVGIGQISSEVPQNLSASRPQDRQFILSSKKLLLSDSGFYLCAWSVGGTGLNSPLHFGNGTRLTVT.

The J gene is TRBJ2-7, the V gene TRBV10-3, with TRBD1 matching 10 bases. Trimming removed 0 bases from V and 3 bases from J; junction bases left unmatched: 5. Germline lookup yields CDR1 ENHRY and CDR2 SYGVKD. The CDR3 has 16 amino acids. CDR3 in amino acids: CAISESTGGLSYEQYF. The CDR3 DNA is TGTGCCATCAGTGAGTCGACAGGGGGCCTTAGCTACGAGCAGTACTTC.

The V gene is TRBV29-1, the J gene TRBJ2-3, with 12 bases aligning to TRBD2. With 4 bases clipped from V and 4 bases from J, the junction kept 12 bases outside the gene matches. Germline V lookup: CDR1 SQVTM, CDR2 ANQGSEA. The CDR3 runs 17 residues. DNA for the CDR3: TGCAGCGTTGGGGGGGTGACTAGCGGGAGTCCCGCAGATACGCAGTATTTT. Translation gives CSVGGVTSGSPADTQYF.

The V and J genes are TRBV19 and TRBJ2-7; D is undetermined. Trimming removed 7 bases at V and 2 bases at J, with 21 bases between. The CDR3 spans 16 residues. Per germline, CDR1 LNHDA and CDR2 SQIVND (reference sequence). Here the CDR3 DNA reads TGTGCCAGTACCCCGCACTCCGGTAGTAAGGCCTACGAGCAGTACTTC. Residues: CASTPHSGSKAYEQYF.

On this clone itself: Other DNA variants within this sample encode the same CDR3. The CDR3 DNA follows: TGTGCCAGCAGTTACCGGGACTCCCAAGAGACCCAGTACTTC. It translates to CASSYRDSQETQYF. The V and J genes are TRBV27 and TRBJ2-5; tentative D call: TRBD2 (6 bases). The CDR3 spans 14 residues. The V gene lost 4 bases and the J gene lost 1 base, with 10 bases spanning the gap. Germline V gene sequence: CDR1 MNHEY, CDR2 SMNVEV (reference sequence).

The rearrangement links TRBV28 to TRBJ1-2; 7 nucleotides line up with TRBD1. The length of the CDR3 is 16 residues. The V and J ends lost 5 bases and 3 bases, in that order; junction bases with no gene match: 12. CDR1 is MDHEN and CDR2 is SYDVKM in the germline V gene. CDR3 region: CASSAYLQGSHYGYTF. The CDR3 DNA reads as TGTGCCAGCAGTGCGTATTTACAGGGGTCTCACTATGGCTACACCTTC.

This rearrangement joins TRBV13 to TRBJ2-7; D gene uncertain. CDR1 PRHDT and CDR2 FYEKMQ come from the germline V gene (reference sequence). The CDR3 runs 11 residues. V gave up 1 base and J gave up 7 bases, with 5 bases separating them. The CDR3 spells CASSLEAEQYF. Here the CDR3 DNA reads TGTGCCAGCAGCTTAGAAGCGGAGCAGTACTTC.

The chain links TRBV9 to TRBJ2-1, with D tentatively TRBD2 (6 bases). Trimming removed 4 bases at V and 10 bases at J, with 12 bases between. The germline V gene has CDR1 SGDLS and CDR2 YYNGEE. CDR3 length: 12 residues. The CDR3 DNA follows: TGTGCCAGCAGCCCCGGGGGATACGAGCAGTTCTTC. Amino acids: CASSPGGYEQFF.

The CDR3 region is CATSRTGTYEQYF. The CDR3 DNA follows: TGTGCCACATCAAGGACAGGAACATACGAGCAGTACTTC. This sequence joins TRBV5-4 and TRBJ2-7, with TRBD1 identical over 7 bases. The CDR3 is 13 amino acids. Trimming at V came to 9 bases and at J to 4 bases, leaving 10 bases not matched to a gene. Germline assignment: CDR1 SGHNT and CDR2 YYREEE (reference sequence).

CDR3 DNA: TGTGCCAGCAGCCAAGGGGCGGGGCGAGAGACCCAGTACTTC. Its translation is CASSQGAGRETQYF. The rearrangement links TRBV4-2 to TRBJ2-5, with D perhaps TRBD2 (6 bases). The CDR3 has 14 residues. In germline, CDR1 is LGHNA, CDR2 YNFKEQ. Trimming pared 1 base from V and 4 bases from J, leaving 10 bases between.

Written as DNA, the CDR3 is TGCGCCAGCAGCCAAGTGGCTAATGAAAAACTGTTTTTT. This codes for CASSQVANEKLFF. The genes are TRBV4-3 and TRBJ1-4; D call uncertain. This CDR3 comprises 13 residues. In germline, CDR1 is LGHNA, CDR2 YSLEER. With 1 base removed from V and 3 bases from J, the gap between germline ends came to 3 bases.

CDR3 amino acids: CASSPRGGRITGELFF. CDR3 DNA: TGTGCCAGCAGCCCCCGGGGCGGGAGGATCACCGGGGAGCTGTTTTTT. The chain uses TRBV7-8 and TRBJ2-2; TRBD2 matches at 8 bases. Unmatched junction bases numbered 9, after V lost 5 bases and J lost 4 bases. CDR3 length: 16 residues. Germline lookup yields CDR1 SGHVS and CDR2 FQNEAQ.

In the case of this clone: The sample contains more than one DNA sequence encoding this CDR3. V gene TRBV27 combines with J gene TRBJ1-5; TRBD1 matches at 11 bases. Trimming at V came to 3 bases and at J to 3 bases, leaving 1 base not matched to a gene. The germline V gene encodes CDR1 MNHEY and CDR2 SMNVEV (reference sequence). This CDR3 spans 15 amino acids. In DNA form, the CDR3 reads TGTGCCAGCAGTTTCGGACAGGGGGCCAATCAGCCCCAGCATTTT. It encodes CASSFGQGANQPQHF.

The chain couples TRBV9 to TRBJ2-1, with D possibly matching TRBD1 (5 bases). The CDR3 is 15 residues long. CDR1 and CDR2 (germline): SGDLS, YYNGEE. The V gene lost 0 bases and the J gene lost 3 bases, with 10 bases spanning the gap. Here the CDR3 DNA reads TGTGCCAGCAGCGTAGCCCAGGGTCTCTACAATGAGCAGTTCTTC. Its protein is CASSVAQGLYNEQFF.

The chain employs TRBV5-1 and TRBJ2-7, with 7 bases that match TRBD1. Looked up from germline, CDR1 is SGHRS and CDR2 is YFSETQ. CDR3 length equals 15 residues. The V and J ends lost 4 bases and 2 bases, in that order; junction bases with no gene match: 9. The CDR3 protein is CASSPSRDRTYEQYF. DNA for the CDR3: TGCGCCAGCAGCCCCTCCCGGGACAGAACCTACGAGCAGTACTTC.